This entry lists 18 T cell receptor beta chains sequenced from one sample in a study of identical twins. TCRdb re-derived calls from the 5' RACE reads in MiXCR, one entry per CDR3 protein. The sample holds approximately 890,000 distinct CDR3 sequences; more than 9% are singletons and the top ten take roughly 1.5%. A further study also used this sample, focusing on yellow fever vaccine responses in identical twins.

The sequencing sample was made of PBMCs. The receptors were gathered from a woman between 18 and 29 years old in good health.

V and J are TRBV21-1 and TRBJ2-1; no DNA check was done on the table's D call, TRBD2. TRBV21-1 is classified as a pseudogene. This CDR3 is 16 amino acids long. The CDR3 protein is CASSTRVGRERLEQFF. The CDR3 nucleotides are TGTGCCAGCAGTACCCGAGTGGGGCGGGAGAGGCTTGAGCAGTTCTTC.

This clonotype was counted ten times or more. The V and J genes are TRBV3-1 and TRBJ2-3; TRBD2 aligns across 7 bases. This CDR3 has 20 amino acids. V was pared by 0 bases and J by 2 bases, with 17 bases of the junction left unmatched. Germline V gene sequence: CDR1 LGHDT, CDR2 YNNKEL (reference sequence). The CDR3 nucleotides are TGTGCCAGCAGCCAAGATATCGCTGTAGCGGGTGTTCCTCTCACAGATACGCAGTATTTT. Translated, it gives CASSQDIAVAGVPLTDTQYF.

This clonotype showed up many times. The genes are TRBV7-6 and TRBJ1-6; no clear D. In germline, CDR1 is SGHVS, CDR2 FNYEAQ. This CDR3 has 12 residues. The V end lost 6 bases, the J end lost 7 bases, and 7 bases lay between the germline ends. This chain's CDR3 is CASREGNSPLHF. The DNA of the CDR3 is TGTGCCAGCAGGGAAGGGAATTCACCCCTCCACTTT.

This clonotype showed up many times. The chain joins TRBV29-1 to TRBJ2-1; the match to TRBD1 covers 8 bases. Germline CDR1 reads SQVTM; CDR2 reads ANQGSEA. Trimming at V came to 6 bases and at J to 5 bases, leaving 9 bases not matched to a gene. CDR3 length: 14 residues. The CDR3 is CSVTGTGTNNEQFF. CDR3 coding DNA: TGCAGCGTGACCGGGACAGGTACCAACAATGAGCAGTTCTTC.

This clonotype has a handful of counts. The CDR3 reads CASSAGLALMKGAYNEQFF. The CDR3 nucleotides read TGTGCCAGTAGTGCGGGACTAGCGCTAATGAAGGGGGCCTACAATGAGCAGTTCTTC. The chain recombines TRBV19 with TRBJ2-1, with 10 bases that match TRBD2. V was clipped by 5 bases and J by 2 bases; unmatched bases: 15. The CDR3 loop spans 19 amino acids. Germline V gives CDR1 LNHDA, CDR2 SQIVND (reference sequence).

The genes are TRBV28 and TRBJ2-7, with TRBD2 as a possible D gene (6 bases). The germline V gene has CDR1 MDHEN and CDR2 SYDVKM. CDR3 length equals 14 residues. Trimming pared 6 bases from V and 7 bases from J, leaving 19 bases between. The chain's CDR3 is CASRPPRGLGEQYF. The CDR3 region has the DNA TGTGCCAGCAGACCACCCCGGGGACTGGGGGAGCAGTACTTC.

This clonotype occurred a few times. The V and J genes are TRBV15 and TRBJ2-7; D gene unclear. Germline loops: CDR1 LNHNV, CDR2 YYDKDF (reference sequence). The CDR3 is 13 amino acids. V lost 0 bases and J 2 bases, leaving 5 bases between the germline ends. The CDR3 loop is CATSREGTYEQYF. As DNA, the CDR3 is TGTGCCACCAGCAGAGAGGGTACCTACGAGCAGTACTTC.

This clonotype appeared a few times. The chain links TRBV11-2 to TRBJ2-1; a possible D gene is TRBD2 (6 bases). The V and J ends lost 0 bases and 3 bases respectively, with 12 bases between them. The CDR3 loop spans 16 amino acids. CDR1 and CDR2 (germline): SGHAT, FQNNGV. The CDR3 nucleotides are TGTGCCAGCAGCTTAGAGGGACTTTCCATCTACAATGAGCAGTTCTTC. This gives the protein CASSLEGLSIYNEQFF. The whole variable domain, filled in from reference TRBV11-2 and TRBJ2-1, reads EAGVAQSPRYKIIEKRQSVAFWCNPISGHATLYWYQQILGQGPKLLIQFQNNGVVDDSQLPKDRFSAERLKGVDSTLKIQPAKLEDSAVYLCASSLEGLSIYNEQFFGPGTRLTVL.

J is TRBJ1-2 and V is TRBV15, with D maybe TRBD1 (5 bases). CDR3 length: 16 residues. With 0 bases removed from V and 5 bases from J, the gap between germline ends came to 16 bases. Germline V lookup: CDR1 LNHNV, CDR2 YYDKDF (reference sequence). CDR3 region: CATSREPERGRYGYTF. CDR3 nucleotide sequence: TGTGCCACCAGCAGAGAACCTGAGAGGGGACGTTATGGCTACACCTTC.

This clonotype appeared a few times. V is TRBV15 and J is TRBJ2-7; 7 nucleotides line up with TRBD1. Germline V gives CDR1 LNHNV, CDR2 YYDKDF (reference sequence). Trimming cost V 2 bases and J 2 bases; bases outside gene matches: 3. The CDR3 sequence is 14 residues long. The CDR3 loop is CATSRRQGTYEQYV. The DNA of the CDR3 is TGTGCCACCAGCAGAAGACAGGGAACCTACGAGCAGTACGTC.

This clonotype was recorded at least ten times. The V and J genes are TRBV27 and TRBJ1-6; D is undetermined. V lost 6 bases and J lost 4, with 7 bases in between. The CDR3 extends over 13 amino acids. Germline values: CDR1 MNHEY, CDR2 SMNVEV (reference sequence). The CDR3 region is CASRRDYNSPLHF. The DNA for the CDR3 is TGTGCCAGCAGGAGAGATTATAATTCACCCCTCCACTTT.

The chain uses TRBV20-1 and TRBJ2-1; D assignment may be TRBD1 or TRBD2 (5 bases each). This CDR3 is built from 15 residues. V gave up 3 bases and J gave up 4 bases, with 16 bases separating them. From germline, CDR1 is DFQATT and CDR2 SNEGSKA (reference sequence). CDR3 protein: CSASGAGRGYNEQFF. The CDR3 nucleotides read TGCAGTGCTAGTGGGGCAGGGAGAGGTTACAATGAGCAGTTCTTC.

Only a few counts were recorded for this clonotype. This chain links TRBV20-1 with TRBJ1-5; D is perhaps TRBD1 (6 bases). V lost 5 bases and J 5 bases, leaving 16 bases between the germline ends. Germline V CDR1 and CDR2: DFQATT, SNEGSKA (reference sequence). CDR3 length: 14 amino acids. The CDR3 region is CSAPMGALDQPQHF. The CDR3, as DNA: TGCAGTGCTCCCATGGGGGCTCTCGATCAGCCCCAGCATTTT.

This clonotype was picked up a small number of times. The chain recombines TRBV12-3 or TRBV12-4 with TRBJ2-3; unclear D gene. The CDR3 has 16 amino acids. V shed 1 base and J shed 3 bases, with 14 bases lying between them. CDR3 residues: CASSLGEQPITDTQYF. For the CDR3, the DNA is TGTGCCAGCAGTTTAGGGGAACAGCCGATTACAGATACGCAGTATTTT.

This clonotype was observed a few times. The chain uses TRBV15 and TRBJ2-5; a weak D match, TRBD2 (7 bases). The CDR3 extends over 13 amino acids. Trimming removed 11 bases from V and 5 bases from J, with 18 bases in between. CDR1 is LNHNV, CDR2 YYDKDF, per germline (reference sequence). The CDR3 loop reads CAATGGGAETQYF. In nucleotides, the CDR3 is TGTGCCGCCACTGGGGGGGGCGCGGAGACCCAGTACTTC.

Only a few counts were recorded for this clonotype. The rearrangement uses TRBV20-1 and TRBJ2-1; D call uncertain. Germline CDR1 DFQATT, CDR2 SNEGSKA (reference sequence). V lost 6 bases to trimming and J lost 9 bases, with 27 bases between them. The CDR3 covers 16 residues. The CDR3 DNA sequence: TGCAGTGCAGAAAAGATAACGAACAATGAGCACCCTGAGCAGTTCTTC. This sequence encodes CSAEKITNNEHPEQFF.

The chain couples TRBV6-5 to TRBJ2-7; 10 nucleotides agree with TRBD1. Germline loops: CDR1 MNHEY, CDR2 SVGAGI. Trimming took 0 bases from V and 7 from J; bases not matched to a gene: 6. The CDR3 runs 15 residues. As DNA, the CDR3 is TGTGCCAGCAGTTACTCGAGACAGGGGGCATCAGAGCAGTACGTC. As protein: CASSYSRQGASEQYV.

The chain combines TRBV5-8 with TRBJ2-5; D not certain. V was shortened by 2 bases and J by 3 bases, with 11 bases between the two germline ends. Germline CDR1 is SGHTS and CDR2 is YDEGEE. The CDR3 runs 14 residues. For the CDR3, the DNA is TGTGCCAGCAGCTTTAACAGAAATAAAGAGACCCAGTACTTC. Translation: CASSFNRNKETQYF. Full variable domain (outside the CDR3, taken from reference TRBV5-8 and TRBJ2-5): EAGVTQSPTHLIKTRGQQATLRCSPISGHTSVYWYQQALGLGLQFLLWYDEGEERNRGNFPPRFSGRQFPNYSSELNVNALELEDSALYLCASSFNRNKETQYFGPGTRLLVL.